The T cell receptor (beta chain) described here comes from a study of post-analysis software for immune sequencing data. Across the whole study: There were relapsing-remitting, secondary progressive and progressive-relapsing multiple sclerosis among the disease courses included.

Unique molecular identifiers featured in each of the TCR beta cDNA libraries. Out of about 0.9 to 10 million T cells, about 510,000 cDNA molecules were generated. TCRdb passed the PCR reads through MiXCR, listing each CDR3 protein once. The sample lists roughly 870,000 distinct CDR3 sequences, around 53% occurring once. Study-wide results and caveats: People with multiple sclerosis had a significantly lower normalized Chao1 diversity than controls did. F measure grouped same-batch samples tightly together. Comparison of patients with controls showed a handful of TRBV segments more frequent in patients, TRBV5-6, TRBV5-1 and TRBV20-1 among them.

From germline, CDR1 is MGHRA and CDR2 YSYEKL. This CDR3 region has 15 residues. V was pared by 0 bases and J by 0 bases, with 9 bases between. In the case of this clonotype: Its antigen is undetermined.

The sample comprised blood. The clonotype was recovered from a girl between 5 and 17 years old with multiple sclerosis. The chain is built from TRBV4-1 and TRBJ2-7; no clear D gene. The CDR3, as DNA: TGCGCCAGCAGCCAAGAGGGCTACAACTCCTACGAGCAGTACTTC. It codes for CASSQEGYNSYEQYF.